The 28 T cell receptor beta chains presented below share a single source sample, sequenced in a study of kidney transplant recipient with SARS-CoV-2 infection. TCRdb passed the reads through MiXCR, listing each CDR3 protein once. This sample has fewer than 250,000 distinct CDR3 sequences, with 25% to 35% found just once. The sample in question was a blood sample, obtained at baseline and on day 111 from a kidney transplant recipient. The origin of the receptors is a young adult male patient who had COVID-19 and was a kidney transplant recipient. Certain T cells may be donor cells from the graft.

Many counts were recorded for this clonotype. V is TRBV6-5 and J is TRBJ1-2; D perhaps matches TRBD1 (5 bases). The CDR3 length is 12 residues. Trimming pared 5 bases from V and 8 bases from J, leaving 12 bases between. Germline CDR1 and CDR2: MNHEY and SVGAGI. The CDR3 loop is CASSPLGDGYTF. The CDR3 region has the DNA TGTGCCAGCAGTCCCTTGGGGGACGGCTACACCTTC.

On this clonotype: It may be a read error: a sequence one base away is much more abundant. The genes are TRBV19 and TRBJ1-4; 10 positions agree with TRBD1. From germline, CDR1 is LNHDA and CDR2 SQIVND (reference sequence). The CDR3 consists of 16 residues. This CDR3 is CASSMGLTGGFEKLSF. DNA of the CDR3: TGTGCCAGTAGTATGGGGCTGACAGGGGGCTTCGAAAAACTGTCTTTT.

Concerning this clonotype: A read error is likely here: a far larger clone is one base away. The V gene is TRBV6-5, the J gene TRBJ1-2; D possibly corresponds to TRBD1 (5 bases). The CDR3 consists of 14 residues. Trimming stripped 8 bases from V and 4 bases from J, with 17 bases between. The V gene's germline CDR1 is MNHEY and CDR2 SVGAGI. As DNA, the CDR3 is TGTGCCAGCGGCTCGGACACGGCGGCCTATGGCTACACCTTC. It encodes CASGSDTAAYGYTF.

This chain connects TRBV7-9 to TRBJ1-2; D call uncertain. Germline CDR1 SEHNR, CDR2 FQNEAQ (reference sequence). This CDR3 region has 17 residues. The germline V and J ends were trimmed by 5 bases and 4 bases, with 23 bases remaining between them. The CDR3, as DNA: TGTGCCAGCAGCAGGAAGGCATACCATGGAAAGACCTATGGCTACACCTTC. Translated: CASSRKAYHGKTYGYTF. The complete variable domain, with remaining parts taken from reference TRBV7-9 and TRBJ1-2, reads DTGVSQNPRHKITKRGQNVTFRCDPISEHNRLYWYRQTLGQGPEFLTYFQNEAQLEKSRLLSDRFSAERPKGSFSTLEIQRTEQGDSAMYLCASSRKAYHGKTYGYTFGSGTRLTVV.

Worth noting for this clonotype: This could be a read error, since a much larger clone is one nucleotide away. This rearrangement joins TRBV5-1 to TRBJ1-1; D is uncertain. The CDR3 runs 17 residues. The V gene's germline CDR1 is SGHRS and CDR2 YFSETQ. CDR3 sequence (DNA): TGCGCCAGCAGCTTGGATGTCGGACCGGGGATGAACACTAAAGCTTTCTTT. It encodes CASSLDVGPGMNTKAFF.

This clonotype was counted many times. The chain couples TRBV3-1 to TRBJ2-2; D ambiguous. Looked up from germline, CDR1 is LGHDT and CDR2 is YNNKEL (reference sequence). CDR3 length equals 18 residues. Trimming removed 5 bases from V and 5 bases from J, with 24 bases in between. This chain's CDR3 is CASSRICPISGLTGELFF. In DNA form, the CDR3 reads TGTGCCAGCAGCAGGATCTGTCCCATTTCAGGCTTGACCGGGGAGCTGTTTTTT.

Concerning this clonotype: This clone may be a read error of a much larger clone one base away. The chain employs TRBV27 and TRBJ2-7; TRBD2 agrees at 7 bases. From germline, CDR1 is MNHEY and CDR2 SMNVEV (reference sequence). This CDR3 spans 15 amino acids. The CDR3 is CAGSLGGGPPFEQYF. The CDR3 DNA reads TGTGCCGGCAGTTTGGGGGGAGGGCCTCCTTTCGAGCAGTACTTC.

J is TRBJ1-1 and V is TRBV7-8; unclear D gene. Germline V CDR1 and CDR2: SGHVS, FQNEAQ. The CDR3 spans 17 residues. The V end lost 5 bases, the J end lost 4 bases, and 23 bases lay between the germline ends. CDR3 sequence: CASSPQVRTDGRTEAFF. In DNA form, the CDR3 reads TGTGCCAGCAGCCCCCAGGTTAGGACGGACGGACGCACTGAAGCTTTCTTT.

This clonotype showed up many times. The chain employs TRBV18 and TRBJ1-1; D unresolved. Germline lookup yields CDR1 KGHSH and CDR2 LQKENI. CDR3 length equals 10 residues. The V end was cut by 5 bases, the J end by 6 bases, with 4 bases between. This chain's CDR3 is CASSAAEAFF. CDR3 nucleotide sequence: TGTGCCAGCTCAGCTGCTGAAGCTTTCTTT.

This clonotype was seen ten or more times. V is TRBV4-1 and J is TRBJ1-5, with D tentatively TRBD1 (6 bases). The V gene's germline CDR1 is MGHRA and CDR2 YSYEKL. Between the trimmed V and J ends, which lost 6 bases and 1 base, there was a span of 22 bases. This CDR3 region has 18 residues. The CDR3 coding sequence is TGCGCCAGCAGAAGGAGGGAGAGGGGGGGCGGGAGCAATCAGCCCCAGCATTTT. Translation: CASRRRERGGGSNQPQHF.

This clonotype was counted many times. The CDR3 DNA sequence: TGTGCCAGCAGCCAATACGGAGCGGCTCTCATATCGCGGCACGAGCAGTACTTC. Protein sequence: CASSQYGAALISRHEQYF. The J gene is TRBJ2-7, the V gene TRBV14; possibly TRBD2 for D (5 bases). Germline lookup yields CDR1 SGHDN and CDR2 FVKESK. This CDR3 has 18 residues. V was shortened by 2 bases and J by 5 bases, with 25 bases between the two germline ends. Based on the CDR3 plus reference TRBV14 and TRBJ2-7, the full variable domain is EAGVTQFPSHSVIEKGQTVTLRCDPISGHDNLYWYRRVMGKEIKFLLHFVKESKQDESGMPNNRFLAERTGGTYSTLKVQPAELEDSGVYFCASSQYGAALISRHEQYFGPGTRLTVT.

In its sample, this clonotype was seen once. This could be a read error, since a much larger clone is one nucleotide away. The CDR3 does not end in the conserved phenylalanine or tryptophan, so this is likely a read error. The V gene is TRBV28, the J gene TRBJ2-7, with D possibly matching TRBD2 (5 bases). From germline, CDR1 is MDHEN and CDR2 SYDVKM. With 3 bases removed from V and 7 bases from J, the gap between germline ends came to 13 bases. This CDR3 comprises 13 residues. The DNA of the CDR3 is TGTGCCAGCAGTTTTGGACTCCTGGGAGAGCAGTACCTC. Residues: CASSFGLLGEQYL.

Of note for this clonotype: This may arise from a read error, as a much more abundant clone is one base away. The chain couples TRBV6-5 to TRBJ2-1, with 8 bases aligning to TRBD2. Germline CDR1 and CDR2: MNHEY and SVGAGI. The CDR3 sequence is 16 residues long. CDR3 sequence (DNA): TGTGCCAGCAGATACTCGTCCGCGGGAGGAGAGGTTGAGCAGTTCTTC. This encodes CASRYSSAGGEVEQFF.

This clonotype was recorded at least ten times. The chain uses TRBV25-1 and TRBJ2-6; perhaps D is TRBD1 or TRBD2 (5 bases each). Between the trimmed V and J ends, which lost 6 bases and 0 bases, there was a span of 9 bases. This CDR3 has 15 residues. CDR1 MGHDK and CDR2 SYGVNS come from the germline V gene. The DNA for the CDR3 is TGTGCCAGCAGCGGGGCGGTCTCTGGGGCCAACGTCCTGACTTTC. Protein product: CASSGAVSGANVLTF.

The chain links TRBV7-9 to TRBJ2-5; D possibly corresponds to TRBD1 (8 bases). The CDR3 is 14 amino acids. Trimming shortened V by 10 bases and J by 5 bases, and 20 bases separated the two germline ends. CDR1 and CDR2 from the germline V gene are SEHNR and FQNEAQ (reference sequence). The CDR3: CATTTGGGRETQYF. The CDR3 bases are TGTGCCACTACAACAGGGGGGGGACGCGAGACCCAGTACTTC.

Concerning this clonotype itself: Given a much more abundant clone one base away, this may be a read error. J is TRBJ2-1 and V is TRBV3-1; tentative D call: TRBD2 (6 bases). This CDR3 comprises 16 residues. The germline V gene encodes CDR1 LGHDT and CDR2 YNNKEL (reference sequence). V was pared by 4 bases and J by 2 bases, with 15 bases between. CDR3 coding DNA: TGTGCCAGCAGCCGAGGGGTAGCGGTAACCTACAATGAGCAGTTCTTC. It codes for CASSRGVAVTYNEQFF.

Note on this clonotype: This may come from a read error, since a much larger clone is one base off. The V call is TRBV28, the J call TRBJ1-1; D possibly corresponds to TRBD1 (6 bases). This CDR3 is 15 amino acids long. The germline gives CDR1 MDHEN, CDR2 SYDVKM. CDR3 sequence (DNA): TGTGCCAGCAATTTATGGGGGGCTCAGGGCACTGAAGCTTTCTTT. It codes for CASNLWGAQGTEAFF. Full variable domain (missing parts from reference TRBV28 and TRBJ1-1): DVKVTQSSRYLVKRTGEKVFLECVQDMDHENMFWYRQDPGLGLRLIYFSYDVKMKEKGDIPEGYSVSREKKERFSLILESASTNQTSMYLCASNLWGAQGTEAFFGQGTRLTVV.

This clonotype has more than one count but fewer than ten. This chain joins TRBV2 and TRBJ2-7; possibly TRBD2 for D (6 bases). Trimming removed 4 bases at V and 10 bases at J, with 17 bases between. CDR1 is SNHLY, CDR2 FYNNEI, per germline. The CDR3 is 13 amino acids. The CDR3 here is CASSVGLLGSQYF. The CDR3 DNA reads TGTGCCAGCAGTGTGGGACTGCTAGGGTCCCAGTACTTC.

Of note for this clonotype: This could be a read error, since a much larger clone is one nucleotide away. The CDR3 DNA reads as TGTGCCTGCAGCTTAGGGTCCTCCTCTGGAAACACCATATATTTT. Protein sequence: CACSLGSSSGNTIYF. V gene TRBV7-6 combines with J gene TRBJ1-3; D gene uncertain. Germline V gives CDR1 SGHVS, CDR2 FNYEAQ. This CDR3 is built from 15 residues.

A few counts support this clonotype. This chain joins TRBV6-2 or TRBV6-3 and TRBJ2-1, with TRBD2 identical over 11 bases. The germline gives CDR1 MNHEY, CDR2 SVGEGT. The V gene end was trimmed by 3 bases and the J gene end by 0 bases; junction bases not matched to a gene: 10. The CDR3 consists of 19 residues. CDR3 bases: TGTGCCAGCAGTTATTTCGAGACTAGCGGGATTAGCTCCTACAATGAGCAGTTCTTC. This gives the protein CASSYFETSGISSYNEQFF.

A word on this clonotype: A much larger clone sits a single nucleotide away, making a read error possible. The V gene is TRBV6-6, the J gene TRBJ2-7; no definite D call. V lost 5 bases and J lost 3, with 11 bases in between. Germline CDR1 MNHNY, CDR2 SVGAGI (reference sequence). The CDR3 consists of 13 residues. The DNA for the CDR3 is TGTGCCAGCAGTCCGGAGTCGTACTACGAGCAGTACTTC. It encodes CASSPESYYEQYF.

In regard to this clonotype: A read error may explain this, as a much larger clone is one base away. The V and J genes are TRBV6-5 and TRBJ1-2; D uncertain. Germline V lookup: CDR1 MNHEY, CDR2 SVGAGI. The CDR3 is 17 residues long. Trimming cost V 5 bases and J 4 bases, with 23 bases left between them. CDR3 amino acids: CASSPAQECRKTYGYTF. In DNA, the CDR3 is TGTGCCAGCAGTCCTGCGCAGGAATGTAGAAAGACCTATGGCTACACCTTC.

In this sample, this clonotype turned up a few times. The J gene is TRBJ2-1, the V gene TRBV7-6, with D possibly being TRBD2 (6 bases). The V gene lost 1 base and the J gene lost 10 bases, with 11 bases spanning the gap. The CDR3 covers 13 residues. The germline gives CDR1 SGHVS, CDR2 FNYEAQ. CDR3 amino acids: CASSLVGGKEQFF. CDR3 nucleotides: TGTGCCAGCAGCTTAGTAGGCGGGAAGGAGCAGTTCTTC.

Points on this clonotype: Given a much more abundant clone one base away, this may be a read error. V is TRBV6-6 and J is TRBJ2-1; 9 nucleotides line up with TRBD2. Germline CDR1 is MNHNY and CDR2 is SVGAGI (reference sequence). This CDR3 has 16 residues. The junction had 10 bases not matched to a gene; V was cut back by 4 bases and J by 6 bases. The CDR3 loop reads CASSSARAGGFNEQFF. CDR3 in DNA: TGTGCCAGCAGTTCTGCCCGAGCGGGAGGATTCAATGAGCAGTTCTTC.

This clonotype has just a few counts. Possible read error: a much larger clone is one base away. CDR3 loop: CASSPLRPQIGGNQPQHF. The CDR3 DNA reads as TGTGCCAGCTCACCACTGCGGCCTCAAATCGGCGGCAATCAGCCCCAGCATTTT. The genes are TRBV18 and TRBJ1-5; D gene unclear. Trimming shortened V by 1 base and J by 2 bases, and 18 bases separated the two germline ends. This CDR3 spans 18 amino acids. Germline V lookup: CDR1 KGHSH, CDR2 LQKENI.

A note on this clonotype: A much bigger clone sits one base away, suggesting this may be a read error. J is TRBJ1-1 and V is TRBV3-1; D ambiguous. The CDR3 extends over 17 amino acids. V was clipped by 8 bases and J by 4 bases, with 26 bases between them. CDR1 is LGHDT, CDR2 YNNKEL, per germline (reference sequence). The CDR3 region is CASGKTCPISIRTEAFF. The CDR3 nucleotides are TGTGCCAGCGGCAAGACTTGTCCCATTTCAATTCGCACTGAAGCTTTCTTT.

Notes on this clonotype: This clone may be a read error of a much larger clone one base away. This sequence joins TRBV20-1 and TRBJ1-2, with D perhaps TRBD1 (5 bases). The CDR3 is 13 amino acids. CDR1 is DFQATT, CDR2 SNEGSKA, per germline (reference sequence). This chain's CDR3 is CSASSGRDYGFTF. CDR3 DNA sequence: TGCAGTGCTAGTTCCGGCAGGGACTATGGCTTCACCTTC.

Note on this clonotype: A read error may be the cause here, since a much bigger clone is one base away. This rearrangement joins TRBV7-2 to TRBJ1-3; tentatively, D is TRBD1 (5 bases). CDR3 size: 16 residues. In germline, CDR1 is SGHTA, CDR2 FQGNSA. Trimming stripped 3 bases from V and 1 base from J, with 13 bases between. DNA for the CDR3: TGTGCCAGCAGCTTTGGACACCTCAAATCTGGAAACACCATATATTTT. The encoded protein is CASSFGHLKSGNTIYF.